A single sample gave rise to the 3 T cell receptor beta chains below, sequenced in a study of T cells in Graves' hyperthyroidism and ophthalmopathy. RNA transcripts served as the template for amplifying TCR beta CDR3 regions. Initially, a first-round RT-PCR of the TCR CDR3 employed the HTBI primer set. Each CDR3 protein gets one entry after TCRdb re-called the multiplex PCR reads with MiXCR. This sample has around 620,000 distinct CDR3 sequences, with under 60% found just once. The specimen was peripheral blood or thyroid tissue (not recorded which). These receptors all stem from an adult woman with Graves' disease, either hyperthyroidism or ophthalmopathy (not recorded which).

The gene calls are TRBV7-9 and TRBJ1-2, with 11 bases identical to TRBD1. V trimming: 4 bases; J trimming: 8 bases; junction bases outside the gene matches: 6. Germline V lookup: CDR1 SEHNR, CDR2 FQNEAQ (reference sequence). This CDR3 contains 14 residues. CDR3 DNA: TGTGCCAGCAGCTCCGGGACAGGGGGAAGCGGCTACACCTTC. Translation gives CASSSGTGGSGYTF. The variable domain in full, completed from reference TRBV7-9 and TRBJ1-2, reads DTGVSQNPRHKITKRGQNVTFRCDPISEHNRLYWYRQTLGQGPEFLTYFQNEAQLEKSRLLSDRFSAERPKGSFSTLEIQRTEQGDSAMYLCASSSGTGGSGYTFGSGTRLTVV.

This clonotype was recorded many times. The rearrangement uses TRBV24-1 and TRBJ2-4, with D hard to call. Germline CDR1 is KGHDR and CDR2 is SFDVKD. The CDR3 is 13 residues long. V lost 4 bases and J 6 bases, leaving 9 bases between the germline ends. The CDR3 DNA sequence: TGTGCCACCAGTGACCCAATCCTAAACATTCAGTACTTC. Translating gives CATSDPILNIQYF.

The V and J genes are TRBV24-1 and TRBJ2-5, with a tentative D call TRBD2 (6 bases). In germline, CDR1 is KGHDR, CDR2 SFDVKD. There are 14 residues in the CDR3. Deletions cut 6 bases from V and 5 bases from J, with 15 bases between. The CDR3 sequence: CATSLGVREETQYF. As DNA, the CDR3 is TGTGCCACCAGTCTCGGGGTTCGGGAGGAGACCCAGTACTTC.